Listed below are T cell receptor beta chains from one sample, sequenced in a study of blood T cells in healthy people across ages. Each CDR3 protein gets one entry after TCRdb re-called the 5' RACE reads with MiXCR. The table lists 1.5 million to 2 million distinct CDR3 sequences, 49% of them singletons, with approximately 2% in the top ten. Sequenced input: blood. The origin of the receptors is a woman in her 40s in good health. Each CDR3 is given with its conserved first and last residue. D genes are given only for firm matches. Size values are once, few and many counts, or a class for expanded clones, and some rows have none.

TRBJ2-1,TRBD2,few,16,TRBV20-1,CSARDRWRGGGDEQFF,TGCAGTGCTAGAGATAGGTGGCGGGGGGGTGGAGATGAGCAGTTCTTC
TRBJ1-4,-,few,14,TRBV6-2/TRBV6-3,CASSYSGRGNRLFF,TGTGCCAGCAGTTACTCCGGACGAGGCAACAGGCTGTTTTTT
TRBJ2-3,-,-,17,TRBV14,CASSQVTGESSTDTQYF,TGTGCCAGCAGCCAAGTGACAGGCGAATCCAGCACAGATACGCAGTATTTT
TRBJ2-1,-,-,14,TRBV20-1,CSARSLDRNNEQFF,TGCAGTGCTAGAAGTTTGGACAGAAACAATGAGCAGTTCTTC
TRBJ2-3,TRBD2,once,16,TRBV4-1,CASSQGLLAGTDTQYF,TGCGCCAGCAGCCAAGGCTTACTAGCGGGCACAGATACGCAGTATTTT
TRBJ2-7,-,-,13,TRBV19,CATSKVSSYEQYF,TGTGCCACCTCGAAAGTTAGCTCCTACGAGCAGTACTTC
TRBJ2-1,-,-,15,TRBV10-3,CAISDEGRPGNEQFF,TGTGCCATCTCTGATGAGGGCAGGCCAGGCAATGAGCAGTTCTTC
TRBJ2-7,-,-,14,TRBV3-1,CASSQTPLADEQYF,TGCGCCAGCAGCCAGACCCCTCTCGCGGACGAGCAGTACTTC
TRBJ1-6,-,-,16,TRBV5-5,CASSDLHGPGNSPLHF,TGTGCCAGCAGCGACCTACACGGCCCGGGAAATTCACCCCTCCACTTT
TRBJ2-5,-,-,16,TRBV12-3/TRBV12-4,CASSWLETSIQETQYF,TGTGCCAGCAGTTGGTTGGAAACTTCGATCCAAGAGACCCAGTACTTC
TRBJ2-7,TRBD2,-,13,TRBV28,CASSLAGAGEQYF,TGTGCCAGCAGCCTAGCGGGGGCGGGCGAGCAGTACTTC
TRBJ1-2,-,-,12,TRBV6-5,CTSRTVHYGYTF,TGTACCAGTCGGACAGTTCACTATGGCTACACCTTC
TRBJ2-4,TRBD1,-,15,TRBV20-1,CSAFWDRVTKNIQYF,TGCAGTGCTTTTTGGGACAGGGTCACCAAAAACATTCAGTACTTC
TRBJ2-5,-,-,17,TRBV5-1,CASSLASGGLGVETQYF,TGCGCCAGCAGCTTGGCTTCGGGGGGCCTAGGGGTGGAGACCCAGTACTTC
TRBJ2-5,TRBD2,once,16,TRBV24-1,CATSDWNRGGRNEQYF,TGTGCCACCAGTGATTGGAATCGGGGAGGGCGGAATGAGCAGTACTTC
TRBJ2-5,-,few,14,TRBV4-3,CASSQVYPQETQYF,TGCGCCAGCAGCCAAGTCTACCCTCAAGAGACCCAGTACTTC
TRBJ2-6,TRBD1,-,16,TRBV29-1,CSVGQGTTSGANVLTF,TGCAGCGTTGGACAGGGCACCACCTCTGGGGCCAACGTCCTGACTTTC